Shown below are 16 T cell receptor beta chains from a single sample sequenced in a study of spatial heterogeneity in lung cancer. MiXCR, run by TCRdb on the 5' RACE reads, gives a single entry per CDR3 protein. In the table there are tens of thousands of distinct CDR3 sequences, 5.2% of which are singletons. Time point denoted: sample taken at primary tumor resection. The input material, whole RNA from tumor, nontumor lung or frozen PBMC, was sequenced unsorted. The specimen comprised PBMCs, sampled at surgery. These TCRs come from a female donor with early-stage non-small cell lung cancer.

CDR3 bases: TGTGCCAGCAGTTTCTTGGGATCTGGGGCCAACGTCCTGACTTTC. Translated, it gives CASSFLGSGANVLTF. The chain couples TRBV12-3 or TRBV12-4 to TRBJ2-6; D uncertain. Trimming left V 3 bases short and J 1 base short, with 7 bases between. CDR3 length: 15 amino acids.

This clonotype was seen repeatedly, ten times or more. As DNA, the CDR3 is TGTGCCAGCATGGGTAGCGGGGGCCTTCGCACAGATACGCAGTATTTT. Encoded protein: CASMGSGGLRTDTQYF. The chain uses TRBV11-2 and TRBJ2-3; TRBD2 matches at 9 bases. The CDR3 is 16 residues long. V was pared by 7 bases and J by 1 base, with 9 bases of the junction left unmatched. Germline loops: CDR1 SGHAT, CDR2 FQNNGV.

This clonotype occurred many times. The V gene is TRBV18, the J gene TRBJ2-5; 8 bases are a match to TRBD1. The CDR3 covers 13 residues. Germline values: CDR1 KGHSH, CDR2 LQKENI. V gave up 4 bases and J gave up 5 bases; unmatched junction bases: 3. CDR3 in amino acids: CASSRQGLETQYF. The DNA for the CDR3 is TGTGCCAGCTCACGACAGGGGCTGGAGACCCAGTACTTC.

This clonotype was detected ten times or more. V usage is TRBV24-1 and J usage is TRBJ2-2; no firm D call. Germline CDR1 is KGHDR and CDR2 is SFDVKD. V lost 11 bases and J lost 5, with 17 bases in between. The CDR3 runs to 14 residues. CDR3: CAIQTWDLTGELFF. The CDR3 coding sequence is TGTGCCATCCAGACATGGGATCTGACCGGGGAGCTGTTTTTT.

This clonotype has a count of ten or more. This sequence joins TRBV7-9 and TRBJ2-2; D uncertain. The CDR3 is 14 amino acids. The germline gives CDR1 SEHNR, CDR2 FQNEAQ (reference sequence). Trimming stripped 0 bases from V and 8 bases from J, with 10 bases between. The CDR3 nucleotides read TGTGCCAGCAGCTTAGCTCTTCTAGATGGGGAGCTGTTTTTT. It is translated as CASSLALLDGELFF.

This clonotype was counted ten times or more. The V and J genes are TRBV11-1 and TRBJ1-1; D gene uncertain. Germline V gene lookup returns CDR1 SGHAT and CDR2 FQDESV (reference sequence). CDR3 length: 13 residues. With 8 bases removed from V and 5 bases from J, the gap between germline ends came to 15 bases. CDR3 sequence: CASGVSEVTEAFF. CDR3 nucleotide sequence: TGTGCCAGCGGAGTTTCTGAGGTGACTGAAGCTTTCTTT. The variable domain in full, with the rest retrieved from reference TRBV11-1 and TRBJ1-1, is EAEVAQSPRYKITEKSQAVAFWCDPISGHATLYWYRQILGQGPELLVQFQDESVVDDSQLPKDRFSAERLKGVDSTLKIQPAELGDSAMYLCASGVSEVTEAFFGQGTRLTVV.

This clonotype was seen more than once but under ten times. This chain links TRBV6-5 with TRBJ2-5; 13 nucleotides align to TRBD2. CDR1 and CDR2 (germline): MNHEY, SVGAGI. V dropped 5 bases and J dropped 5; count of bases not matched to a gene: 5. CDR3 length: 15 residues. CDR3 sequence reads: CASSKTSGGVETQYF. The CDR3 DNA follows: TGTGCCAGCAGTAAAACTAGCGGGGGGGTGGAGACCCAGTACTTC.

This clonotype was seen ten or more times. V gene TRBV5-1 combines with J gene TRBJ2-7; D is possibly TRBD1 or TRBD2 (5 bases each). The CDR3 extends over 13 amino acids. Germline CDR1 is SGHRS and CDR2 is YFSETQ. Trimming stripped 3 bases from V and 2 bases from J, with 9 bases between. The CDR3 here is CASSWDGPYEQYF. The CDR3 region has the DNA TGCGCCAGCAGCTGGGACGGCCCCTACGAGCAGTACTTC. Filled out from reference TRBV5-1 and TRBJ2-7, the complete variable domain reads KAGVTQTPRYLIKTRGQQVTLSCSPISGHRSVSWYQQTPGQGLQFLFEYFSETQRNKGNFPGRFSGRQFSNSRSEMNVSTLELGDSALYLCASSWDGPYEQYFGPGTRLTVT.

This chain connects TRBV5-1 to TRBJ2-5; no clear D gene. The CDR3 consists of 15 residues. Germline V gene data show CDR1 as SGHRS and CDR2 as YFSETQ. V lost 3 bases and J lost 4, with 16 bases in between. The DNA of the CDR3 is TGCGCCAGCAGCTACCTGGGCGTAATATCAGAGACCCAGTACTTC. Its translation is CASSYLGVISETQYF.

The chain recombines TRBV12-3 or TRBV12-4 with TRBJ1-1, with D perhaps TRBD1 (5 bases). Trimming took off 6 bases at V and 5 bases at J, with 13 bases between the two ends. This CDR3 comprises 13 residues. The CDR3 loop is CASSPGGGTEAFF. The DNA for the CDR3 is TGTGCCAGCAGCCCTGGGGGAGGGACTGAAGCTTTCTTT.

This clonotype was found many times. This chain links TRBV19 with TRBJ2-4, with 7 bases aligning to TRBD2. Trimming took 4 bases from V and 6 from J; bases not matched to a gene: 12. The CDR3 consists of 16 residues. The germline CDR1 and CDR2 sequences are LNHDA and SQIVND (reference sequence). The CDR3 here is CASSRIQGPGGNIQYF. In DNA form, the CDR3 reads TGTGCCAGTAGTAGGATCCAGGGCCCGGGGGGAAACATTCAGTACTTC.

This clonotype was observed many times. The V gene is TRBV7-9, the J gene TRBJ2-3; TRBD1 matches 7 bases. CDR1 is SEHNR, CDR2 FQNEAQ, per germline (reference sequence). This CDR3 spans 14 amino acids. V shed 8 bases and J 4 bases; nucleotides not matched to a gene: 9. The CDR3 DNA sequence: TGTGCCAGCGACGAACAGGGGTTTGCAGATACGCAGTATTTT. It yields the protein CASDEQGFADTQYF.

This clonotype was found many times. This rearrangement joins TRBV5-1 to TRBJ2-2; D might be TRBD1 (6 bases). Germline values: CDR1 SGHRS, CDR2 YFSETQ. There are 14 residues in the CDR3. V lost 2 bases, J lost 5 bases, and 10 bases lay in between. The CDR3 loop is CASSFGQRTGELFF. The DNA for the CDR3 is TGCGCCAGCAGCTTTGGACAGAGGACCGGGGAGCTGTTTTTT.

This clonotype is medium-sized (0.01 to 0.1%) by share. This chain connects TRBV4-2 to TRBJ2-7; perhaps TRBD1 as D (5 bases). Trimming removed 0 bases from V and 2 bases from J, with 11 bases in between. The CDR3 is 15 amino acids. Germline V CDR1 and CDR2: LGHNA, YNFKEQ. The CDR3 loop reads CASSQDHQGPYEQYF. CDR3 DNA sequence: TGTGCCAGCAGCCAAGATCACCAGGGCCCCTACGAGCAGTACTTC.

In its sample, this clonotype was seen a few times. The chain recombines TRBV13 with TRBJ2-5, with unresolved D. The ends were cut back, 5 bases at V and 1 base at J, with 8 bases in the middle. There are 13 residues in the CDR3. Germline V gene lookup returns CDR1 PRHDT and CDR2 FYEKMQ (reference sequence). Here the CDR3 reads CASSPPLQETQYF. The CDR3 nucleotides read TGTGCCAGCAGCCCCCCTCTCCAAGAGACCCAGTACTTC.

Only a few counts were recorded for this clonotype. The V gene is TRBV20-1, the J gene TRBJ1-1; D might be TRBD1 (6 bases). The length of the CDR3 is 13 residues. Per the germline V gene, CDR1 is DFQATT and CDR2 is SNEGSKA (reference sequence). Trimming cost V 5 bases and J 0 bases, with 10 bases left between them. The CDR3 DNA sequence: TGCAGTGCTTCGGACAGACTGAACACTGAAGCTTTCTTT. Protein product: CSASDRLNTEAFF.